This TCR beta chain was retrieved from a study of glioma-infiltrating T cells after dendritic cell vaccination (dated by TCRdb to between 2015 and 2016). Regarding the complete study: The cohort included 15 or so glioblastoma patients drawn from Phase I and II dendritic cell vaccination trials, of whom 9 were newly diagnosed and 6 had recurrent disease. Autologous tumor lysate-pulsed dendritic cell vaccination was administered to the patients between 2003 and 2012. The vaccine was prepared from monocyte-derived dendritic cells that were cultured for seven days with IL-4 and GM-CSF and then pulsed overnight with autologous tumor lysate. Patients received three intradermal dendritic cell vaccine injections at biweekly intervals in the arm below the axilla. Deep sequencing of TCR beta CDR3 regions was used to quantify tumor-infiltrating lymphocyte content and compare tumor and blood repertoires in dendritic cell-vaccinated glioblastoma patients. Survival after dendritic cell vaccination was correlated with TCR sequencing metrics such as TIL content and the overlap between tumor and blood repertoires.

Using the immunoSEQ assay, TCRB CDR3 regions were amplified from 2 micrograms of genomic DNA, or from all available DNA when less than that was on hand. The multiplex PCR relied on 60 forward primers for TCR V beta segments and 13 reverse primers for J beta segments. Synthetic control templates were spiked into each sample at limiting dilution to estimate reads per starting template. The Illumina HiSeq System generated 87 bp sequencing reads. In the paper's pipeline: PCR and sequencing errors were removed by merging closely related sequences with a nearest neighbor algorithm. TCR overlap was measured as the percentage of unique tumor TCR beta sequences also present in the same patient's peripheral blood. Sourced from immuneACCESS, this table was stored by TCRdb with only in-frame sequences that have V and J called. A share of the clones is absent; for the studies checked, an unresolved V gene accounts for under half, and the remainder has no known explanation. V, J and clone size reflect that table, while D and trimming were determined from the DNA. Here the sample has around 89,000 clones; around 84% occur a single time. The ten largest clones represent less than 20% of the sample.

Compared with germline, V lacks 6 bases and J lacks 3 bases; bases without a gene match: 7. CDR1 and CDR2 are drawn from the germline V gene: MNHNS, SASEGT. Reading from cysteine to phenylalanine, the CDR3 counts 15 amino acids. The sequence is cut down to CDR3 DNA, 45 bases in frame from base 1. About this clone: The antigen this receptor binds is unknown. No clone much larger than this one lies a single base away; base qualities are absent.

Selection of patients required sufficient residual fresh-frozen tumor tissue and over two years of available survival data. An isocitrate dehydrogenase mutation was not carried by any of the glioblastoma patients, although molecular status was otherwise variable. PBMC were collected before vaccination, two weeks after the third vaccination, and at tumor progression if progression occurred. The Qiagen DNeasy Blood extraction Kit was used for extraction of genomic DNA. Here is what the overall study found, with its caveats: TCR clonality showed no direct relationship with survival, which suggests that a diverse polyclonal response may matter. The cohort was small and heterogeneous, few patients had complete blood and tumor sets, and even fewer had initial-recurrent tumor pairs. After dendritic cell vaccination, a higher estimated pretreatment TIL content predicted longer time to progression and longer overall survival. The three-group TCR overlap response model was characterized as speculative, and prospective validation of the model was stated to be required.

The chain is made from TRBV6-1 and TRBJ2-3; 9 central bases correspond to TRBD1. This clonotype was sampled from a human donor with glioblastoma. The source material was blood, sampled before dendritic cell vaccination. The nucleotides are TGTGCCAGCAGCAACAGGGGGCTCGGGACAGATACGCAGTATTTT. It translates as CASSNRGLGTDTQYF.